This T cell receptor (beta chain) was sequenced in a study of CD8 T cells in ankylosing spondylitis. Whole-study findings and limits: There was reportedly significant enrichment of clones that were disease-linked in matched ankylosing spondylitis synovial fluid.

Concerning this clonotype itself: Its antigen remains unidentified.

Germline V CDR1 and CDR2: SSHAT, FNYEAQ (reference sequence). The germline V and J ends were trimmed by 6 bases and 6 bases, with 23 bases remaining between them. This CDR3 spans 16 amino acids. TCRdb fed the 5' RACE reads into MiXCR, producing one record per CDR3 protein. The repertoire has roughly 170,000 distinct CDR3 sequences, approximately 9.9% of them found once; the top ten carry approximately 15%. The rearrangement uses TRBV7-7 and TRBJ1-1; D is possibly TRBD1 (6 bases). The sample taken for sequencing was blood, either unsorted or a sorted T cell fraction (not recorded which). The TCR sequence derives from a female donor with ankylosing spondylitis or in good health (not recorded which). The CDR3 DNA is TGTGCCAGCAGACCGTTTGGGGGGCAGGGGCGCCCTGAAGCTTTCTTT. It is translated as CASRPFGGQGRPEAFF.